This T cell receptor beta chain was sequenced in a study of T cell responses to AZD1222 COVID-19 vaccine. At the level of the study: Pooled together were second doses at about 4 or about 12 weeks. Points from the study as a whole: Compared with day 0, the breadth and depth of the Spike-specific TCR repertoire rose significantly after two doses of AZD1222. Donors skewed white British and female; clonal diversity was possibly underestimated.

CDR3 length equals 15 residues. Germline V lookup: CDR1 SGHAT, CDR2 FQDESV (reference sequence). Trimming removed 0 bases from V and 5 bases from J, with 12 bases in between. Note on this clone: Its target is not known.

Sequenced by immunoSEQ multiplex PCR; TCRdb stores in-frame clones only, minus some. The sample holds 180,000 or so clones, about 86% seen once. This specimen was peripheral blood, taken on day 0 of AZD1222 vaccination. This TCR derives from an adult in good health. The genes are TRBV11-1 and TRBJ2-3, with D tentatively TRBD1 (5 bases). This CDR3 reads CASSLASRAIDTQYF. The CDR3 nucleotides read TGTGCCAGCAGCTTAGCATCCAGGGCTATAGATACGCAGTATTTT.